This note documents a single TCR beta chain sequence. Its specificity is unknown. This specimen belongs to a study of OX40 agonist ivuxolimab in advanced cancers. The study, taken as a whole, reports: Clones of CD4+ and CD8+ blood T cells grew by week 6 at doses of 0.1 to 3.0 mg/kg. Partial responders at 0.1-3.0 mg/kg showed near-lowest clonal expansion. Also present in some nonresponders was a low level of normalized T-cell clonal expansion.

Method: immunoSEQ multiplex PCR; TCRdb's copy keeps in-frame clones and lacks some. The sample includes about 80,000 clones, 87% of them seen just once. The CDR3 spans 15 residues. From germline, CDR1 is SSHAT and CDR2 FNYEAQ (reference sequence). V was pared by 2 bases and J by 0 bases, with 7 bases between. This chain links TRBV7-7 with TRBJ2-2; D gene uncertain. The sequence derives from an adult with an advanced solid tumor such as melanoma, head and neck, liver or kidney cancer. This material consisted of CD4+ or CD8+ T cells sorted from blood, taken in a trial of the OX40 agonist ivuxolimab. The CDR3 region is CASSLRNTNTGELFF. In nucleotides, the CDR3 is TGTGCCAGCAGCTTACGTAACACGAACACCGGGGAGCTGTTTTTT. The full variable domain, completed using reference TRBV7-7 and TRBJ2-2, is GAGVSQSPRYKVTKRGQDVTLRCDPISSHATLYWYQQALGQGPEFLTYFNYEAQPDKSGLPSDRFSAERPEGSISTLTIQRTEQRDSAMYRCASSLRNTNTGELFFGEGSRLTVL.